The 23 T cell receptor beta chains in this list originate from one sample, sequenced in a study of T cells after yellow fever vaccination. One entry per CDR3 protein results from TCRdb running MiXCR on the 5' RACE reads. The table has tens of thousands of distinct CDR3 sequences, around 6.9% seen once. The sequences come from CD8+ T cells sorted from PBMCs, collected on the day of the first yellow fever vaccination. The receptors were sampled from a man between 18 and 35 years old who received the YFV17D yellow fever vaccine.

This clonotype is judged medium-sized. V gene TRBV6-2 or TRBV6-3 combines with J gene TRBJ2-4; perhaps TRBD2 as D (5 bases). V was shortened by 4 bases and J by 0 bases, with 13 bases between the two germline ends. The germline CDR1 and CDR2 sequences are MNHEY and SVGEGT. The CDR3 totals 16 residues. CDR3 region: CASSSWTVLAKNIQYF. Written as DNA, the CDR3 is TGTGCCAGCAGTTCCTGGACTGTACTAGCCAAAAACATTCAGTACTTC.

This clonotype has a count of ten or more. The rearrangement links TRBV5-1 to TRBJ2-1; D is unclear. From germline, CDR1 is SGHRS and CDR2 YFSETQ. The CDR3 contains 13 residues. V was trimmed by 3 bases and J by 6 bases, leaving 10 bases between them. CDR3 DNA: TGCGCCAGCAGCTGGGGTATGGGCAATGAGCAGTTCTTC. This translates into CASSWGMGNEQFF.

This clonotype was detected ten times or more. The genes are TRBV5-4 and TRBJ1-2, with D perhaps TRBD1 (6 bases). Germline CDR1 and CDR2: SGHNT and YYREEE (reference sequence). Trimming removed 2 bases from V and 8 bases from J, with 13 bases in between. The CDR3 loop spans 13 amino acids. Here the CDR3 reads CASSLGGLGGYTF. For the CDR3, the DNA is TGTGCCAGCAGCTTAGGGGGGCTCGGGGGCTACACCTTC.

This clonotype was observed a few times. The chain couples TRBV3-1 to TRBJ2-3; D ambiguous. Trimming removed 2 bases from V and 2 bases from J, with 5 bases in between. Germline CDR1 reads LGHDT; CDR2 reads YNNKEL (reference sequence). CDR3 length: 13 residues. CDR3 residues: CASSQIITDTQYF. For the CDR3, the DNA is TGTGCCAGCAGCCAAATTATCACAGATACGCAGTATTTT.

This clonotype was recorded at least ten times. The gene calls are TRBV12-3 or TRBV12-4 and TRBJ1-1; 8 bases map to TRBD1. The CDR3 sequence is 14 residues long. Unmatched junction bases numbered 4, after V lost 6 bases and J lost 1 base. The CDR3 reads CASRSGTGNTEAFF. In DNA, the CDR3 is TGTGCCAGCAGATCCGGGACAGGGAACACTGAAGCTTTCTTT.

There are a few counts of this clonotype. The V call is TRBV15, the J call TRBJ1-5, with unresolved D. Trimming cost V 1 base and J 2 bases, with 12 bases left between them. Germline CDR1 reads LNHNV; CDR2 reads YYDKDF (reference sequence). The CDR3 contains 16 residues. The CDR3 reads CATSRGGQRGNQPQHF. The CDR3 coding sequence is TGTGCCACCAGCAGAGGTGGGCAGCGAGGCAATCAGCCCCAGCATTTT.

At least ten counts were recorded for this clonotype. CDR3: CASRLKWDRSTTDTQYF. The CDR3 DNA reads as TGTGCCAGCAGGCTAAAATGGGACAGGAGTACCACAGATACGCAGTATTTT. The V call is TRBV12-3 or TRBV12-4, the J call TRBJ2-3; 8 bases are a match to TRBD1. The CDR3 sequence is 17 residues long. The ends lost 6 bases at V and 2 bases at J; junction bases unmatched: 13.

This chain uses TRBV12-3 or TRBV12-4 with TRBJ1-2; no definite D call. The V gene lost 8 bases and the J gene lost 4 bases, with 14 bases spanning the gap. This CDR3 contains 13 residues. CDR3 sequence (DNA): TGTGCCAGCGCGGGCGTAGCATTCTATGGCTACACCTTC. Translation gives CASAGVAFYGYTF.

The table lists this clonotype with many counts. This chain uses TRBV7-3 with TRBJ2-3; D uncertain. The V gene lost 4 bases and the J gene lost 2 bases, with 7 bases spanning the gap. The germline V gene has CDR1 SGHTA and CDR2 FQGTGA. The CDR3 extends over 13 amino acids. The CDR3 is CASSSRVTDTQYF. The CDR3 DNA reads TGTGCCAGCAGCTCACGGGTCACAGATACGCAGTATTTT.

This clonotype occurred a few times. The CDR3 sequence: CASSQRGAGELFF. CDR3 nucleotides: TGCGCCAGCAGCCAACGGGGGGCCGGGGAGCTGTTTTTT. The chain couples TRBV4-1 to TRBJ2-2; TRBD2 matches 7 bases. Germline V lookup: CDR1 MGHRA, CDR2 YSYEKL. The CDR3 consists of 13 residues. V lost 2 bases to trimming and J lost 6 bases; unmatched junction nucleotides: 0.

This clonotype was recorded a few times. The CDR3 reads CASSLELTETQYF. CDR3 coding DNA: TGTGCCAGCAGCTTAGAACTAACGGAGACCCAGTACTTC. The genes are TRBV7-9 and TRBJ2-5; D is uncertain. Trimming stripped 1 base from V and 5 bases from J, with 8 bases between. CDR1 is SEHNR, CDR2 FQNEAQ, per germline (reference sequence). CDR3 length: 13 residues.

This clonotype was seen repeatedly, ten times or more. The V gene is TRBV18, the J gene TRBJ2-3; D is possibly TRBD1 (5 bases). V lost 2 bases and J lost 6, with 18 bases in between. The CDR3 totals 16 residues. Germline assignment: CDR1 KGHSH and CDR2 LQKENI. CDR3 sequence (DNA): TGTGCCAGCTCACCATTCCCGCAGGGCCGCAGGGATACGCAGTATTTT. As protein: CASSPFPQGRRDTQYF.

This clonotype came up many times. The rearrangement uses TRBV6-6 and TRBJ2-1, with a tentative D call TRBD2 (6 bases). The germline gives CDR1 MNHNY, CDR2 SVGAGI (reference sequence). V dropped 0 bases and J dropped 6 bases, with 9 bases sitting between them. This CDR3 comprises 14 residues. The CDR3 nucleotides read TGTGCCAGCAGTTACTCGCGGGGACTCAATGAGCAGTTCTTC. Amino acid sequence: CASSYSRGLNEQFF.

Concerning this clonotype: This could be a read error, since a much larger clone is one nucleotide away. The rearrangement joins TRBV2 to TRBJ1-2, with 8 bases that match TRBD1. With 4 bases clipped from V and 6 bases from J, the junction kept 7 bases outside the gene matches. The CDR3 has 14 residues. Looked up from germline, CDR1 is SNHLY and CDR2 is FYNNEI. CDR3 region: CASSGMDRADGYTF. In DNA, the CDR3 is TGTGCCAGCAGTGGCATGGACAGGGCCGATGGCTACACCTTC.

The sample holds a few counts of this clonotype. The chain joins TRBV5-1 to TRBJ2-7; 8 bases are a match to TRBD1. The J segment lost 4 bases and the V segment lost 2 bases, leaving 8 bases of the junction unmatched. This CDR3 contains 15 residues. Germline V gene lookup returns CDR1 SGHRS and CDR2 YFSETQ. For the CDR3, the DNA is TGCGCCAGCAGCTTTACCGGGACAGGCTTGTACGAGCAGTACGTC. Residues: CASSFTGTGLYEQYV.

This clonotype was counted ten times or more. The rearrangement links TRBV10-3 to TRBJ2-3, with 9 bases aligning to TRBD2. The germline V gene has CDR1 ENHRY and CDR2 SYGVKD. This CDR3 has 15 amino acids. Trimming at V came to 3 bases and at J to 2 bases, leaving 3 bases not matched to a gene. The CDR3 reads CAISEERGVTDTQYF. CDR3 DNA: TGTGCCATCAGTGAAGAGCGGGGGGTCACAGATACGCAGTATTTT.

The rearrangement joins TRBV5-4 to TRBJ2-3; D possibly corresponds to TRBD2 (5 bases). CDR3 length: 15 residues. Trimming left V 5 bases short and J 2 bases short, with 15 bases between. Germline CDR1 reads SGHNT; CDR2 reads YYREEE (reference sequence). CDR3 residues: CASSRPAENTDTQYF. CDR3 bases: TGTGCCAGCAGTCGTCCAGCGGAGAACACAGATACGCAGTATTTT. The variable domain in full, completed from reference TRBV5-4 and TRBJ2-3, reads ETGVTQSPTHLIKTRGQQVTLRCSSQSGHNTVSWYQQALGQGPQFIFQYYREEENGRGNFPPRFSGLQFPNYSSELNVNALELDDSALYLCASSRPAENTDTQYFGPGTRLTVL.

The chain uses TRBV27 and TRBJ2-1; no clear D gene. The CDR3 length is 15 residues. Trimming removed 1 base from V and 3 bases from J, with 10 bases in between. The germline CDR1 and CDR2 sequences are MNHEY and SMNVEV (reference sequence). The CDR3 protein is CASSLFGGSYNEQFF. The CDR3 DNA follows: TGTGCCAGCAGTTTATTCGGTGGTAGCTACAATGAGCAGTTCTTC.

This clonotype was counted only a few times. This chain connects TRBV4-2 to TRBJ1-4, with D possibly TRBD1 on 5 matching bases. Trimming left V 1 base short and J 8 bases short, with 14 bases between. The CDR3 spans 15 residues. Germline V gives CDR1 LGHNA, CDR2 YNFKEQ. The CDR3 reads CASSQGGGSGEKLFF. The CDR3 DNA reads TGTGCCAGCAGCCAAGGTGGGGGGTCGGGCGAAAAACTGTTTTTT.

The V gene is TRBV25-1, the J gene TRBJ2-1, with 9 nucleotides matching TRBD1. J gave up 8 bases and V 4 bases, and 12 bases lay outside the gene matches. The length of the CDR3 is 16 residues. The germline V gene has CDR1 MGHDK and CDR2 SYGVNS. CDR3 DNA: TGTGCCAGCAGTGCGGCGGGGACAGGGCTTATCCATGAGCAGTTCTTC. This gives the protein CASSAAGTGLIHEQFF.

At least ten counts were recorded for this clonotype. The chain joins TRBV28 to TRBJ2-5, with 7 positions matching TRBD1. The V and J ends lost 5 bases and 5 bases, in that order; junction bases with no gene match: 14. Germline values: CDR1 MDHEN, CDR2 SYDVKM. This CDR3 comprises 16 residues. The CDR3 DNA follows: TGTGCCAGCAGTCCCTGGACCCTTCAGGGGGTCGAGACCCAGTACTTC. Its translation is CASSPWTLQGVETQYF.

This clonotype was seen only a few times. This chain links TRBV29-1 with TRBJ2-3; D remains unclear. This CDR3 is 14 amino acids long. V was cut by 3 bases and J by 2 bases, with 12 bases left in between. CDR1 is SQVTM, CDR2 ANQGSEA, per germline. In DNA form, the CDR3 reads TGCAGCGTTGATTTACACGTTGACACAGATACGCAGTATTTT. It encodes CSVDLHVDTDTQYF.

The gene calls are TRBV4-1 and TRBJ2-3; 8 bases line up with TRBD2. V lost 5 bases and J lost 1; bases outside the gene matches: 8. Germline V lookup: CDR1 MGHRA, CDR2 YSYEKL. This CDR3 has 16 residues. The CDR3 loop is CASSSGGGVGTDTQYF. In DNA form, the CDR3 reads TGCGCCAGCAGCAGCGGGGGCGGGGTCGGCACAGATACGCAGTATTTT.